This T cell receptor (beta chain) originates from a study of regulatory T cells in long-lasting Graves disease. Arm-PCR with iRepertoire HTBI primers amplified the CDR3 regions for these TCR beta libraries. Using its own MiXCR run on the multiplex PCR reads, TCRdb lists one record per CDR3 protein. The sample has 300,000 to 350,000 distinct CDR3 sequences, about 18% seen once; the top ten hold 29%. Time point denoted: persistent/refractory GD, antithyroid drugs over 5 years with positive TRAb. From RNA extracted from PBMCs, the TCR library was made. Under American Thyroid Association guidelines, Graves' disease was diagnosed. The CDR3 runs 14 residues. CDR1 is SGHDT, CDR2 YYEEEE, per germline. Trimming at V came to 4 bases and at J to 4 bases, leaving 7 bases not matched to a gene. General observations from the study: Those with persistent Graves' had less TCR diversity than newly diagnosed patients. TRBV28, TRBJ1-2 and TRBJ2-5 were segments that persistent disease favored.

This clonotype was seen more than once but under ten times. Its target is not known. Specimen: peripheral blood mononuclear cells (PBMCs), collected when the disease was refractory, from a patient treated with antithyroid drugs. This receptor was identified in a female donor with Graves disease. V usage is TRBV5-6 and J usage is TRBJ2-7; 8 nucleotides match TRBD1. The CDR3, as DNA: TGTGCCAGCAGCGGCGGACAGGGACCTTACGAGCAGTACTTC. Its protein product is CASSGGQGPYEQYF.